This T cell receptor (beta chain) was profiled in a study of T cell changes during pregnancy in multiple sclerosis. TCRdb's copy holds only in-frame clones and misses some; the assay was immunoSEQ multiplex PCR. The sample holds 100,000 or so clones; 85% to 95% are singletons and the top ten take roughly 1.7%. This CDR3 region has 14 residues. V was shortened by 0 bases and J by 6 bases, with 12 bases between the two germline ends. CDR1 is KGHSH, CDR2 LQKENI, per germline. The gene calls are TRBV18 and TRBJ2-7; maybe TRBD2 (6 bases). The sequence came from a female donor in good health, enrolled as a control in a pregnancy study. Sequences were derived from peripheral blood, sampled after pregnancy. CDR3 nucleotide sequence: TGTGCCAGCTCACCACCGGGGGGTGGGTTCGAGCAGTACTTC. Amino acid sequence: CASSPPGGGFEQYF.